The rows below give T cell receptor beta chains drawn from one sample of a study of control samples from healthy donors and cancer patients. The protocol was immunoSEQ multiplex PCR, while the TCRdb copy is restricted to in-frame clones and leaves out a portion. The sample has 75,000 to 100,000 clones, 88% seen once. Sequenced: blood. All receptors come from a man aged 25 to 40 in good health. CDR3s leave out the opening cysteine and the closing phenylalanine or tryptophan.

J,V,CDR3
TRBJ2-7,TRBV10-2,ASTRGRGTGSYEQY
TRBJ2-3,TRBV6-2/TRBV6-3,ASSLRGDSTDTQY
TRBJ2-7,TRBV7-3,ASSLSAGEAYEQY
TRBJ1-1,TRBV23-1,ASSQSTAGQVRLSNTEAF
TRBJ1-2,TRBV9,ASSVGSLSWTAYGYT
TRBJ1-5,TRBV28,ASSSPQGNQPQH
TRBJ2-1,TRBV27,ASSFRRTFPYNEQF
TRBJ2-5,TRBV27,ASSWAAQETQY
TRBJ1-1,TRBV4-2,ASSQDRSVGRPPGTEAF
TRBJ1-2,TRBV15,ATSRTRTGGNGYT
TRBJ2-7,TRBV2,ASSERDLTVSLLSYEQY
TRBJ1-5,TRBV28,ARSLLGPGQGCQPQH
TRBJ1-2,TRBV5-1,ASSGQNYGYT
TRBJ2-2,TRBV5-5,ASSLAASGRYGELF
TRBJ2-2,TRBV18,ASSPQLAGVSPTGELF
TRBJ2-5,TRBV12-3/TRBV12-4,ASSDLTSGAPY